Listed below are T cell receptor beta chains from one sample, sequenced in a study of blood T cell repertoires in COVID-19. Libraries were prepared by immunoSEQ multiplex PCR; TCRdb keeps only in-frame clonotypes and omits some of them. The data hold hundreds of thousands of clones, with about 90% observed a single time. The specimen was peripheral blood. The source of these receptors is a woman aged 40 to 50 who had recovered from COVID-19. Each CDR3 is given with its conserved first and last residue. Fields, in order: V gene, clone size, J gene, CDR3 protein. Size values are once, few and many counts, or a class for expanded clones, and some rows have none.

V gene: TRBV7-2
clone size: once
J gene: TRBJ2-2
CDR3 protein: CASSHGHNTGELFF

V gene: TRBV5-1
clone size: NA
J gene: TRBJ2-3
CDR3 protein: CASSVSGGVADTQYF

V gene: TRBV7-9
clone size: NA
J gene: TRBJ1-5
CDR3 protein: CASSSTAQRGQPQHF

V gene: TRBV19
clone size: once
J gene: TRBJ2-2
CDR3 protein: CASSSAGGASGELFF

V gene: TRBV5-1
clone size: NA
J gene: TRBJ2-3
CDR3 protein: CASSLERGGQDTQYF

V gene: TRBV5-1
clone size: NA
J gene: TRBJ1-1
CDR3 protein: CASARDRLREAFF

V gene: TRBV6-6
clone size: NA
J gene: TRBJ1-4
CDR3 protein: CASRMDRSNEKLFF

V gene: TRBV9
clone size: NA
J gene: TRBJ1-1
CDR3 protein: CASSVALGGGTEAFF

V gene: TRBV9
clone size: NA
J gene: TRBJ2-2
CDR3 protein: CASSVHTGDSTGELFF

V gene: TRBV6-5
clone size: NA
J gene: TRBJ1-2
CDR3 protein: CASSYSGGRVGYTF

V gene: TRBV7-2
clone size: NA
J gene: TRBJ2-7
CDR3 protein: CASSLGSEGYEQYF

V gene: TRBV9
clone size: NA
J gene: TRBJ2-3
CDR3 protein: CASSVDPSGGTDTQYF

V gene: TRBV15
clone size: NA
J gene: TRBJ2-1
CDR3 protein: CATSRSGTGSNEQFF

V gene: TRBV10-3
clone size: NA
J gene: TRBJ1-5
CDR3 protein: CAISEGSAPRNQPQHF

V gene: TRBV5-1
clone size: NA
J gene: TRBJ1-6
CDR3 protein: CASSRGDRGPINSPLHF

V gene: TRBV3-1/TRBV3-2
clone size: once
J gene: TRBJ1-1
CDR3 protein: CASSRRDTEAFF

V gene: TRBV6-4
clone size: NA
J gene: TRBJ1-1
CDR3 protein: CASSVEGWTEAFF

V gene: TRBV27
clone size: NA
J gene: TRBJ1-1
CDR3 protein: CASSLSRLNTEAFF

V gene: TRBV4-3
clone size: NA
J gene: TRBJ1-4
CDR3 protein: CASSLDTAQGLFF

V gene: TRBV2
clone size: NA
J gene: TRBJ1-1
CDR3 protein: CASSDDGTGFQGTEAFF

V gene: TRBV24-1
clone size: once
J gene: TRBJ2-1
CDR3 protein: CATSDRGRGGVYEQFF

V gene: TRBV9
clone size: NA
J gene: TRBJ2-5
CDR3 protein: CASSTGLAVQETQYF

V gene: TRBV5-8
clone size: NA
J gene: TRBJ2-2
CDR3 protein: CASSLAGPGELFF

V gene: TRBV30
clone size: NA
J gene: TRBJ2-2
CDR3 protein: CAWSVPGRGLLGELFF

V gene: TRBV10-1
clone size: once
J gene: TRBJ2-7
CDR3 protein: CATLETSSYEQYF

V gene: TRBV2
clone size: NA
J gene: TRBJ1-3
CDR3 protein: CASGESVYVQGNGGNTIYF

V gene: TRBV13
clone size: NA
J gene: TRBJ2-7
CDR3 protein: CASSPPPGGSAYEQYF

V gene: TRBV7-9
clone size: NA
J gene: TRBJ2-7
CDR3 protein: CASSFQDSYEQYF

V gene: TRBV5-1
clone size: NA
J gene: TRBJ1-1
CDR3 protein: CASSTSRDTEAFF

V gene: TRBV4-3
clone size: NA
J gene: TRBJ2-1
CDR3 protein: CTSSQDRTSGVEDEQFF

V gene: TRBV7-8
clone size: NA
J gene: TRBJ1-5
CDR3 protein: CASSWGTGDQPQHF

V gene: TRBV28
clone size: NA
J gene: TRBJ1-5
CDR3 protein: CASSLLAGLYSNQPQHF

V gene: TRBV27
clone size: NA
J gene: TRBJ2-1
CDR3 protein: CASSSPLAGVSYNEQFF

V gene: TRBV5-1
clone size: NA
J gene: TRBJ2-2
CDR3 protein: CASSLAPRSNTGELFF

V gene: TRBV19
clone size: NA
J gene: TRBJ1-4
CDR3 protein: CASNHRGGEKLFF

V gene: TRBV4-1
clone size: NA
J gene: TRBJ1-3
CDR3 protein: CASSQVQGGGNTIYF

V gene: TRBV30
clone size: NA
J gene: TRBJ1-1
CDR3 protein: CAWREPDRFEAFF

V gene: TRBV5-1
clone size: NA
J gene: TRBJ1-1
CDR3 protein: CASSLVGGGGTEAFF

V gene: TRBV6-5
clone size: NA
J gene: TRBJ1-1
CDR3 protein: CASRPSTGWSTEAFF

V gene: TRBV9
clone size: once
J gene: TRBJ2-2
CDR3 protein: CASSVGLAVTGELFF

V gene: TRBV21-1
clone size: NA
J gene: TRBJ1-1
CDR3 protein: CASIQGGPGQNTEAFF

V gene: TRBV12-3/TRBV12-4
clone size: few
J gene: TRBJ1-2
CDR3 protein: CASSFGGNGYTF

V gene: TRBV11-3
clone size: NA
J gene: TRBJ2-5
CDR3 protein: CASSPGGGTQYF

V gene: TRBV24-1
clone size: NA
J gene: TRBJ2-2
CDR3 protein: CATSDTYTANTGELFF

V gene: TRBV4-2
clone size: NA
J gene: TRBJ1-2
CDR3 protein: CASSQVDRGPNYGYTF

V gene: TRBV11-1
clone size: NA
J gene: TRBJ1-1
CDR3 protein: CASSLAWTGTLNTEAFF

V gene: TRBV5-5
clone size: NA
J gene: TRBJ2-6
CDR3 protein: CASSKQASGANVLTF

V gene: TRBV7-3
clone size: NA
J gene: TRBJ1-1
CDR3 protein: CASSLTGDYDTEAFF

V gene: TRBV10-3
clone size: NA
J gene: TRBJ2-7
CDR3 protein: CAISGTGTPEQYF

V gene: TRBV10-1
clone size: once
J gene: TRBJ2-1
CDR3 protein: CASSVGGSYNEQFF

V gene: TRBV6-2/TRBV6-3
clone size: NA
J gene: TRBJ2-3
CDR3 protein: CASSDRAFYRRGADTQYF

V gene: TRBV5-4
clone size: NA
J gene: TRBJ1-1
CDR3 protein: CASSLPKRTDEAFF

V gene: TRBV4-2
clone size: NA
J gene: TRBJ2-5
CDR3 protein: CASSQGGVKETQYF

V gene: TRBV4-1
clone size: few
J gene: TRBJ1-2
CDR3 protein: CASSQNRADSPYGYTF

V gene: TRBV18
clone size: NA
J gene: TRBJ1-6
CDR3 protein: CASSLLGTHNSPLHF